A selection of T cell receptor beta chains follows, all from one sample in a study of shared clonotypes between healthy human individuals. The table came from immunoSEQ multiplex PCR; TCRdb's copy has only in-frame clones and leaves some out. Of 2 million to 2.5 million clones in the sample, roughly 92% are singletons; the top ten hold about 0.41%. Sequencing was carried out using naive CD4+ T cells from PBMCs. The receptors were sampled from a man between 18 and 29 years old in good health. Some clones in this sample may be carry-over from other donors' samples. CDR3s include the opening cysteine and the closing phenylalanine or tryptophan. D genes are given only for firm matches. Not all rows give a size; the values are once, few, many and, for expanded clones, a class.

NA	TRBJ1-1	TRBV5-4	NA	TGTGCCAGCAGCGCCCCAGGGGACCGGGCAAAAGCTTTCTTT	CASSAPGDRAKAFF
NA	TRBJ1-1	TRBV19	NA	TGTGCCAGTAGAGGGACCCCCCAGGGGACTGAAGCTTTCTTT	CASRGTPQGTEAFF
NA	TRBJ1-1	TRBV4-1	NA	TGCGCCAGCAGCCCTATAGGGACGCTGAACACTGAAGCTTTCTTT	CASSPIGTLNTEAFF
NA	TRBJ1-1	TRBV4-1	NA	TGCGCCAGCAGCCAAGTTGGGCGGACTGAAGCTTTCTTT	CASSQVGRTEAFF
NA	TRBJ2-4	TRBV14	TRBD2	TGTGCCAGCAGCCAAGGCGGGAGCGGGGGAAACATTCAGTACTTC	CASSQGGSGGNIQYF
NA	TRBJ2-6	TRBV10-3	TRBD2	TGTGCCATCAGTAGCGGGAGTTCGTCTGGGGCCAACGTCCTGACTTTC	CAISSGSSSGANVLTF
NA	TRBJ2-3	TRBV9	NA	TGTGCCAGCAAAAAGGACCTTCTCACAGATACGCAGTATTTT	CASKKDLLTDTQYF
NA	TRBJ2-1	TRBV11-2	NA	TGTGCCAGCAGCCGTAGCGGAAACACATACGATGAGCAGTTCTTC	CASSRSGNTYDEQFF
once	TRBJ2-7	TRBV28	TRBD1	TGTGCCAGCAGTTTCCCGGGACAGGGAAGGTACGAGCAGTACTTC	CASSFPGQGRYEQYF
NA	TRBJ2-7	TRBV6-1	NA	TGTGCCAGCAGTGAAACTGCCCGGAAAAGGAGCGAGCAGTACTTC	CASSETARKRSEQYF
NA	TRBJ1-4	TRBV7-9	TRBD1	TGTGCCAGCAGGCCCGACAGGGAAGGCGAAAAACTGTTTTTT	CASRPDREGEKLFF
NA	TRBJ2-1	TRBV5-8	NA	TGTGCCAGCAGCTTGAGGCAGTTCTTC	CASSLRQFF
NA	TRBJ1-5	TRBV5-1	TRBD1	TGCGCCAGCAGCCCTGGGACAGGGGGCCCCAATCAGCCCCAGCATTTT	CASSPGTGGPNQPQHF
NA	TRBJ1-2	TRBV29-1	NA	TGCAGCGTTGGGGGACCAGATGGCTACACCTTC	CSVGGPDGYTF
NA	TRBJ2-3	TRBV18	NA	TGTGCCAGCTCACCCCGGACCGGCACAGATACGCAGTATTTT	CASSPRTGTDTQYF
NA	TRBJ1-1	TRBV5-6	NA	TGTGCCAGCAGCCTGTTACAGGTCCGGTGGCAAAACACTGAAGCTTTCTTT	CASSLLQVRWQNTEAFF
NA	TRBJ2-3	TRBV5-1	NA	TGCGCCAGCAGCCTTTCGGCGAGAAGGTCGGCAGATACGCAGTATTTT	CASSLSARRSADTQYF
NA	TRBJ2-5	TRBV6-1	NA	TGTGCCAGCAGCCTGGGTCTGTTAAAGACCCAGTACTTC	CASSLGLLKTQYF
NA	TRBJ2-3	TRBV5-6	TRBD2	TGTGCCAGCAGCTTGGTGTCTAGCGGGAGAGGTACAGATACGCAGTATTTT	CASSLVSSGRGTDTQYF
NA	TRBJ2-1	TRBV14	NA	TGTGCCAGCAGCCATGTGGGACGGGGCTCCTACAATGAGCAGTTCTTC	CASSHVGRGSYNEQFF
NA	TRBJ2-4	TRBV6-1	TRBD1	TGTGCCAGCAGTGCCGGGACAGGGTTCATGAACATTCAGTACTTC	CASSAGTGFMNIQYF
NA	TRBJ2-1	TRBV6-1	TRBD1	TGTGCCAGCAGTGACCGACAGGGTTCAAGCTCCTACAATGAGCAGTTCTTC	CASSDRQGSSSYNEQFF
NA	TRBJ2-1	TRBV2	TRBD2	TGTGCTTCGAAGGGTAGCGGGAACACCTACAATGAGCAGTTCTTC	CASKGSGNTYNEQFF
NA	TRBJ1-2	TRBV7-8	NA	TGTGCCAGCAGCTTAGCGGGAAGAGTCCCTTATGGCTACACCTTC	CASSLAGRVPYGYTF
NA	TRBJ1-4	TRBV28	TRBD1	TGTGCCAGCGGACTAACGGCAGGGGGGGAAAAACTGTTTTTT	CASGLTAGGEKLFF
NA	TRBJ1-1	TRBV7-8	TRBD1	TGTGCCAGCAGCCCAGGACAGGGCTGGACTGAAGCTTTCTTT	CASSPGQGWTEAFF
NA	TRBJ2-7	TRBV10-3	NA	TGTGCCATCAGTGAGATGGGAGTGGGGGTCCACGAGCAGTACTTC	CAISEMGVGVHEQYF
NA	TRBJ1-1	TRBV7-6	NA	TGTGCCAGCAGCTTAAGAGGGTTTGGCACTGAAGCTTTCTTT	CASSLRGFGTEAFF
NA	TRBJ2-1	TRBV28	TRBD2	TGTGCCAGCAGCAAACTAGCGGGGCGGGAACAGCAGTTCTTC	CASSKLAGREQQFF
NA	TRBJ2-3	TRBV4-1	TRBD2	TGCGCCAGCAGCCATATAGGGGAGGGAGATACGCAGTATTTT	CASSHIGEGDTQYF
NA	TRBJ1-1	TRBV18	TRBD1	TGTGCCAGCTCGCCCGGGACAGGGACGTTGAACACTGAAGCTTTCTTT	CASSPGTGTLNTEAFF